Listed here is a single T cell receptor (beta chain). Its antigen is still unknown. The data are from a study of T cell repertoires in cytomegalovirus infection. At the level of the study: It can be stated that public TCR beta signatures indicated CMV infection as well as a matching HLA type.

Study results and caveats: HLA-C-restricted CMV-specific TCR beta clonotypes prevailed in the ex vivo response. Pooled public TCR beta family frequency picked out CMV carriers with the relevant HLA.

TCRdb reprocessed the reads via MiXCR and lists one record per CDR3 protein. The sample yields roughly 760,000 distinct CDR3 sequences, 35% to 45% seen once. V dropped 4 bases and J dropped 6; count of bases not matched to a gene: 11. CDR3 length: 15 residues. Germline CDR1 LNHDA, CDR2 SQIVND (reference sequence). This clonotype was obtained from a human donor in good health (CMV status not recorded). Some clones in this sample may be carry-over from other donors' samples. The chain couples TRBV19 to TRBJ2-7; 8 bases agree with TRBD1. Input material: PBMCs. The CDR3 coding sequence is TGTGCCAGTAGTAGAGACAGGGGAGAGGAGTCCGAGCAGTACTTC. Its protein product is CASSRDRGEESEQYF.